What follows are 7 T cell receptor beta chains derived from one specimen sequenced in a study of shared clonotypes between healthy human individuals. The table came from immunoSEQ multiplex PCR; TCRdb's copy has only in-frame clones and leaves some out. The sample records a few million clones, less than 95% being singletons. Sample: naive CD4+ T cells from PBMCs. The subset here: CD45RA+ positively selected. Receptors were obtained from a man younger than 30 in good health. Some clones in this sample may be carry-over from other donors' samples.

The gene calls are TRBV28 and TRBJ2-7; 8 bases align to TRBD2. This CDR3 is 14 amino acids long. Unmatched junction bases numbered 12, after V lost 6 bases and J lost 8 bases. CDR1 MDHEN and CDR2 SYDVKM come from the germline V gene. CDR3 nucleotides: TGTGCCAGCAGAACTAGCGGAGGCGATCGGCAGCAGTACTTC. This sequence encodes CASRTSGGDRQQYF.

The gene calls are TRBV5-1 and TRBJ2-3; D may be TRBD1 (6 bases). V was cut by 6 bases and J by 5 bases, with 13 bases left in between. This CDR3 contains 13 residues. Looked up from germline, CDR1 is SGHRS and CDR2 is YFSETQ. CDR3 loop: CASNEQGVDTQYF. DNA for the CDR3: TGCGCCAGCAACGAACAGGGAGTAGATACGCAGTATTTT.

The genes are TRBV5-4 and TRBJ2-3; 9 positions match TRBD2. Germline V CDR1 and CDR2: SGHNT, YYREEE (reference sequence). This CDR3 contains 14 residues. The J segment lost 9 bases and the V segment lost 2 bases, leaving 7 bases of the junction unmatched. The CDR3 here is CASSLGGSGSTQYF. CDR3 sequence (DNA): TGTGCCAGCAGCTTAGGGGGTAGCGGGAGCACGCAGTATTTT.

The genes are TRBV7-9 and TRBJ2-7; weak D call: TRBD2 (6 bases). Germline CDR1 reads SEHNR; CDR2 reads FQNEAQ (reference sequence). This CDR3 contains 16 residues. Trimming removed 2 bases from V and 1 base from J, with 15 bases in between. CDR3 DNA: TGTGCCAGCAGCTTAACCCTTGGGCGGGGATCCTACGAGCAGTACTTC. Its protein product is CASSLTLGRGSYEQYF. Based on the CDR3 plus reference TRBV7-9 and TRBJ2-7, the full variable domain is DTGVSQNPRHKITKRGQNVTFRCDPISEHNRLYWYRQTLGQGPEFLTYFQNEAQLEKSRLLSDRFSAERPKGSFSTLEIQRTEQGDSAMYLCASSLTLGRGSYEQYFGPGTRLTVT.

About this clone: The sample holds other DNA sequences that translate to the same CDR3. The chain couples TRBV2 to TRBJ2-2; perhaps TRBD2 as D (6 bases). V gave up 4 bases and J gave up 5 bases, with 14 bases separating them. The germline CDR1 and CDR2 sequences are SNHLY and FYNNEI. The CDR3 is 15 amino acids. DNA for the CDR3: TGTGCCAGCAGTGTCCCGAGGGCGGGGACCGGGGAGCTGTTTTTT. It yields the protein CASSVPRAGTGELFF.

This clone was seen once. The V gene is TRBV6-5, the J gene TRBJ2-6, with D possibly TRBD1 on 6 matching bases. Germline V gene sequence: CDR1 MNHEY, CDR2 SVGAGI. Trimming took 2 bases from V and 4 from J, leaving 12 bases between them. The CDR3 loop spans 16 amino acids. The CDR3 coding sequence is TGTGCCAGCAGTTACCGTACAGGGTCAGGGGCCAACGTCCTGACTTTC. It is translated as CASSYRTGSGANVLTF.

This clone came up once. This chain connects TRBV28 to TRBJ2-7; 7 positions match TRBD2. There are 13 residues in the CDR3. Germline-derived CDR1 and CDR2 are MDHEN and SYDVKM. Trimming removed 4 bases from V and 6 bases from J; junction bases left unmatched: 6. The CDR3 nucleotides are TGTGCCAGCAGTTCAGGACTAGTTCGCGAGCAGTACTTC. It translates to CASSSGLVREQYF. Complete variable domain (other parts from reference TRBV28 and TRBJ2-7): DVKVTQSSRYLVKRTGEKVFLECVQDMDHENMFWYRQDPGLGLRLIYFSYDVKMKEKGDIPEGYSVSREKKERFSLILESASTNQTSMYLCASSSGLVREQYFGPGTRLTVT.